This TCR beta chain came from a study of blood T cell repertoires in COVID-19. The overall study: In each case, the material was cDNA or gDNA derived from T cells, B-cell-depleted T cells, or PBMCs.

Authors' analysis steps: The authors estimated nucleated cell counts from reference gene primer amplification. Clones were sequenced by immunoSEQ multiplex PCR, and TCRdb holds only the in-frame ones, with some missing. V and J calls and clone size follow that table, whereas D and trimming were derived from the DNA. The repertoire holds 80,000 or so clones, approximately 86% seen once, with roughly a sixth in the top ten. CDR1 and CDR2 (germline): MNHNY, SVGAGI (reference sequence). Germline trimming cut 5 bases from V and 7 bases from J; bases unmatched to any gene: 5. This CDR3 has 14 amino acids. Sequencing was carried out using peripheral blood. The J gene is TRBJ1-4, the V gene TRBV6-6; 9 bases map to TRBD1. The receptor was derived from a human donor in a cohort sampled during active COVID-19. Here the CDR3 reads CASSVDRGIEKLFF. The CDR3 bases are TGTGCCAGCAGTGTGGACAGGGGAATTGAAAAACTGTTTTTT.